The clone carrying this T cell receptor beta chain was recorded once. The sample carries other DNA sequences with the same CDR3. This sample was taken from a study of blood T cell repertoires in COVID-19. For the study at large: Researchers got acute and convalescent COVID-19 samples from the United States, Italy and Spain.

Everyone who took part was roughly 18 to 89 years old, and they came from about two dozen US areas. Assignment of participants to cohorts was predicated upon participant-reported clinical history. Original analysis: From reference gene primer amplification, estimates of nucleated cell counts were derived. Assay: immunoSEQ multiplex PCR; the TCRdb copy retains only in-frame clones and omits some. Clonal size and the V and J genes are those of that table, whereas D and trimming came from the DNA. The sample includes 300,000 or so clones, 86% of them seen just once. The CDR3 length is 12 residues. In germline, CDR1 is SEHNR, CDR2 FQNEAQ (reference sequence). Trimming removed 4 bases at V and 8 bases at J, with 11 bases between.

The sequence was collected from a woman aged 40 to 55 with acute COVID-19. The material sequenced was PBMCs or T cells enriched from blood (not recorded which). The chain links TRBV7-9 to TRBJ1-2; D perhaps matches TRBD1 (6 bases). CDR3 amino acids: CASSSRTVGYTF. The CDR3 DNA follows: TGTGCCAGCAGCTCGCGGACAGTCGGCTACACCTTC. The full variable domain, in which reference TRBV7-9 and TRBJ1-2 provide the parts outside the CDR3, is DTGVSQNPRHKITKRGQNVTFRCDPISEHNRLYWYRQTLGQGPEFLTYFQNEAQLEKSRLLSDRFSAERPKGSFSTLEIQRTEQGDSAMYLCASSSRTVGYTFGSGTRLTVV.